Shown below are 30 T cell receptor beta chains from a single sample sequenced in a study of control samples from healthy donors and cancer patients. Sequencing used immunoSEQ multiplex PCR; TCRdb keeps in-frame clones, though not all of them. The sample holds roughly 41,000 clones, around 94% seen once. Input material: blood. The receptors come from a man aged 60-69 years in good health.

The CDR3 DNA reads as TGTGCCAGCAGTGCAGCCAATGCCATACAGGGGAATGAGCAGTTCTTC. Translated, it gives CASSAANAIQGNEQFF. The gene calls are TRBV6-1 and TRBJ2-1, with 7 bases matching TRBD1. V was pared by 4 bases and J by 7 bases, with 13 bases of the junction left unmatched. The CDR3 consists of 16 residues. Germline V gene sequence: CDR1 MNHNS, CDR2 SASEGT.

The gene calls are TRBV5-4 and TRBJ2-1, with TRBD2 matching 8 bases. V gave up 2 bases and J gave up 0 bases; unmatched junction bases: 4. Germline loops: CDR1 SGHNT, CDR2 YYREEE (reference sequence). CDR3 length: 16 amino acids. This CDR3 is CASSFSGASSYNEQFF. The CDR3 coding sequence is TGTGCCAGCAGCTTTAGCGGGGCGAGCTCCTACAATGAGCAGTTCTTC.

The chain couples TRBV12-3 or TRBV12-4 to TRBJ1-2; D gene ambiguous. Trimming took off 6 bases at V and 8 bases at J, with 13 bases between the two ends. The CDR3 contains 12 residues. Written as DNA, the CDR3 is TGTGCCAGCAGCCTAACCCGTCGAGGCTACACCTTC. It yields the protein CASSLTRRGYTF.

This clone was observed a single time. The genes are TRBV6-6 and TRBJ2-3; D is perhaps TRBD1 or TRBD2 (5 bases each). Germline V CDR1 and CDR2: MNHNY, SVGAGI (reference sequence). V lost 7 bases and J lost 0, with 14 bases in between. This CDR3 spans 15 amino acids. The CDR3 sequence: CASISSWGSTDTQYF. As DNA, the CDR3 is TGTGCCAGCATTTCCTCGTGGGGGAGCACAGATACGCAGTATTTT.

This clone came up once. CDR3 nucleotides: TGTGCCAGTAGTATACACCTACAAGCTAACTATGGCTACACCTTC. This translates into CASSIHLQANYGYTF. The rearrangement uses TRBV19 and TRBJ1-2; no definite D call. V was trimmed by 2 bases and J by 0 bases, leaving 10 bases between them. The CDR3 covers 15 residues. The V gene's germline CDR1 is LNHDA and CDR2 SQIVND (reference sequence).

This chain uses TRBV19 with TRBJ2-1, with 7 bases fitting TRBD2. CDR1 LNHDA and CDR2 SQIVND come from the germline V gene (reference sequence). The CDR3 has 16 residues. V lost 7 bases, J lost 1 base, and 10 bases stayed unmatched. CDR3 in amino acids: CASNPGPSGSYNEQFF. The CDR3 nucleotides read TGTGCCAGTAACCCGGGTCCTAGCGGTTCCTACAATGAGCAGTTCTTC.

The chain combines TRBV11-3 with TRBJ2-5; 9 bases are shared with TRBD1. The CDR3 extends over 14 amino acids. After removal of 3 bases from V and 3 bases from J, the junction contained 2 bases not matched to a gene. Per the germline V gene, CDR1 is SGHNT and CDR2 is YENEEA. DNA of the CDR3: TGTGCCAGCAGCTTGGGACAGGGAGAAGAGACCCAGTACTTC. Its translation is CASSLGQGEETQYF.

A note on this clone: At one end, the junction sequence differs from germline, possibly due to a read error. The chain has TRBV24-1 and TRBJ2-3; TRBD2 matches at 7 bases. Germline V gene sequence: CDR1 KGHDR, CDR2 SFDVKD. This CDR3 contains 17 residues. The CDR3 protein is CATSDSTRMTSIDTQYF. Here the CDR3 DNA reads TGTGCCACCAGTGATTCAACCCGGATGACTAGCATAGATACGCAGTATTTT.

The genes are TRBV2 and TRBJ1-5; D possibly corresponds to TRBD1 (6 bases). V was cut by 5 bases and J by 4 bases, with 12 bases left in between. Germline CDR1 reads SNHLY; CDR2 reads FYNNEI. This CDR3 comprises 14 residues. The CDR3 region is CASSTGTPNQPQHF. CDR3 coding DNA: TGTGCCAGCAGTACCGGGACACCAAATCAGCCCCAGCATTTT. Full variable domain (remainder filled in from reference TRBV2 and TRBJ1-5): EPEVTQTPSHQVTQMGQEVILRCVPISNHLYFYWYRQILGQKVEFLVSFYNNEISEKSEIFDDQFSVERPDGSNFTLKIRSTKLEDSAMYFCASSTGTPNQPQHFGDGTRLSIL.

This clone was seen more than once but under ten times. The gene calls are TRBV29-1 and TRBJ2-1, with 8 bases that match TRBD2. There are 23 residues in the CDR3. With 1 base clipped from V and 0 bases from J, the junction kept 26 bases outside the gene matches. Germline CDR1 is SQVTM and CDR2 is ANQGSEA. CDR3 in DNA: TGCAGCGTTGAAGGTCCGGACATCCAGCCCAGCGGGAGTATAGCCCACTCCTACAATGAGCAGTTCTTC. This codes for CSVEGPDIQPSGSIAHSYNEQFF.

The rearrangement uses TRBV6-4 and TRBJ1-2; tentatively, D is TRBD1 (5 bases). The V gene's germline CDR1 is MRHNA and CDR2 SNTAGT. This CDR3 region has 14 residues. V was cut by 0 bases and J by 2 bases, with 7 bases left in between. The chain's CDR3 is CASSDSGGNYGYTF. In nucleotides, the CDR3 is TGTGCCAGCAGTGACTCGGGGGGGAACTATGGCTACACCTTC.

The rearrangement links TRBV6-6 to TRBJ2-1; perhaps TRBD2 as D (6 bases). Germline CDR1 and CDR2: MNHNY and SVGAGI (reference sequence). The V gene lost 6 bases and the J gene lost 10 bases, with 10 bases spanning the gap. The CDR3 consists of 11 residues. Here the CDR3 DNA reads TGTGCCAGCAGCCTCACTAGCGAGCAGTTCTTC. It codes for CASSLTSEQFF.

The chain recombines TRBV10-2 with TRBJ1-2; no clear D. There are 11 residues in the CDR3. Germline CDR1 WSHSY, CDR2 SAAADI. Deletions cut 6 bases from V and 11 bases from J, with 13 bases between. The CDR3 protein is CASSQWAGYTF. For the CDR3, the DNA is TGCGCCAGCAGCCAATGGGCCGGTTACACCTTC.

The chain links TRBV7-8 to TRBJ2-1; D may be TRBD1 or TRBD2 (5 bases each). The CDR3 has 11 amino acids. Looked up from germline, CDR1 is SGHVS and CDR2 is FQNEAQ. The germline V and J ends were trimmed by 5 bases and 14 bases, with 13 bases remaining between them. CDR3 DNA sequence: TGTGCCAGCAGCACCCGGGACGGCGAGTTCTTC. Translation gives CASSTRDGEFF.

The chain employs TRBV30 and TRBJ2-1; weak D call: TRBD1 (6 bases). V was clipped by 0 bases and J by 3 bases, with 9 bases between them. Per the germline V gene, CDR1 is GTSNPN and CDR2 is SVGIG (reference sequence). The CDR3 extends over 14 amino acids. The CDR3 loop is CAWSVGTYYNEQFF. CDR3 bases: TGTGCCTGGAGTGTCGGGACATACTACAATGAGCAGTTCTTC.

This chain connects TRBV28 to TRBJ1-6; 8 bases line up with TRBD1. CDR3 size: 18 residues. Germline CDR1 is MDHEN and CDR2 is SYDVKM. V gave up 6 bases and J gave up 0 bases; unmatched junction bases: 10. CDR3 bases: TGTGCCAGCAGCCCCTGGGCAGGGGGCAGCTCCTATAATTCACCCCTCCACTTT. Translating gives CASSPWAGGSSYNSPLHF.

J is TRBJ1-6 and V is TRBV27; D is perhaps TRBD1 (5 bases). Trimming cost V 3 bases and J 14 bases, with 11 bases left between them. CDR1 is MNHEY, CDR2 SMNVEV, per germline (reference sequence). The CDR3 has 12 amino acids. CDR3 loop: CASSFSLGALHF. CDR3 coding DNA: TGTGCCAGCAGTTTCTCTCTGGGGGCCCTCCACTTT.

The chain couples TRBV5-6 to TRBJ1-2; 7 nucleotides align to TRBD1. CDR1 and CDR2 from the germline V gene are SGHDT and YYEEEE. After removal of 2 bases from V and 0 bases from J, the junction contained 4 bases not matched to a gene. The CDR3 has 15 residues. The CDR3 loop is CASSFGGQTNYGYTF. The DNA for the CDR3 is TGTGCCAGCAGCTTTGGGGGACAGACTAACTATGGCTACACCTTC.

The chain links TRBV2 to TRBJ2-3, with D maybe TRBD2 (6 bases). The germline gives CDR1 SNHLY, CDR2 FYNNEI. V was cut by 10 bases and J by 4 bases, with 15 bases left in between. The length of the CDR3 is 13 residues. CDR3 loop: CANEQWGADTQYF. DNA for the CDR3: TGTGCCAACGAGCAGTGGGGGGCAGATACGCAGTATTTT.

The CDR3 region has the DNA TGTGCCAGCCCCCCGTCGGGACAGGGGTTGGAGAACACTGAAGCTTTCTTT. Protein sequence: CASPPSGQGLENTEAFF. V and J are TRBV28 and TRBJ1-1; 10 bases align to TRBD1. Trimming took 8 bases from V and 1 from J; bases not matched to a gene: 13. The germline gives CDR1 MDHEN, CDR2 SYDVKM. The CDR3 runs 17 residues.

The V gene is TRBV30, the J gene TRBJ2-7; 7 bases are a match to TRBD1. The V segment lost 3 bases and the J segment 1 base; nucleotides outside the gene matches: 9. This CDR3 is 15 amino acids long. The germline gives CDR1 GTSNPN, CDR2 SVGIG (reference sequence). CDR3 in amino acids: CAWRSRDSLSYEQYF. The CDR3, as DNA: TGTGCCTGGAGGTCCCGGGACAGCCTATCCTACGAGCAGTACTTC.

The chain uses TRBV7-9 and TRBJ2-2; D tentatively fits TRBD1 or TRBD2 (5 bases each). V was trimmed by 8 bases and J by 5 bases, leaving 12 bases between them. Germline V gene sequence: CDR1 SEHNR, CDR2 FQNEAQ (reference sequence). CDR3 size: 13 residues. DNA for the CDR3: TGTGCCAGCTCAGGGCAGCGGACCGGGGAGCTGTTTTTT. It codes for CASSGQRTGELFF.

The V gene is TRBV15, the J gene TRBJ2-2; the D gene could be TRBD1 or TRBD2 (5 bases each). The germline V gene encodes CDR1 LNHNV and CDR2 YYDKDF (reference sequence). V lost 5 bases and J 7 bases, leaving 17 bases between the germline ends. CDR3 length: 15 amino acids. In DNA, the CDR3 is TGTGCCACCAGCCCTCCGGGACGCCTCGGCGGGGAGCTGTTTTTT. It specifies CATSPPGRLGGELFF.

On this clone itself: Other DNA variants within this sample encode the same CDR3. The rearrangement links TRBV6-6 to TRBJ2-7; D not certain. Germline V lookup: CDR1 MNHNY, CDR2 SVGAGI (reference sequence). The CDR3 runs 13 residues. V lost 3 bases and J lost 3, with 9 bases in between. CDR3 amino acids: CASSYAQSYEQYF. Written as DNA, the CDR3 is TGTGCCAGCAGTTATGCACAGAGCTACGAGCAGTACTTC.

V usage is TRBV7-6 and J usage is TRBJ2-4; 11 nucleotides agree with TRBD2. Germline V gene lookup returns CDR1 SGHVS and CDR2 FNYEAQ. J was trimmed by 0 bases and V by 4 bases; bases with no gene match: 14. The CDR3 covers 20 residues. The CDR3 DNA follows: TGTGCCAGCAGCTCGGGGCCTCTAGCGGGAGGCCACAAAGCCAAAAACATTCAGTACTTC. As protein: CASSSGPLAGGHKAKNIQYF. Using reference TRBV7-6 and TRBJ2-4 for the parts outside the CDR3, the full variable domain is GAGVSQSPRYKVTKRGQDVALRCDPISGHVSLYWYRQALGQGPEFLTYFNYEAQQDKSGLPNDRFSAERPEGSISTLTIQRTEQRDSAMYRCASSSGPLAGGHKAKNIQYFGAGTRLSVL.

J is TRBJ1-1 and V is TRBV29-1; D is unresolved. Germline V lookup: CDR1 SQVTM, CDR2 ANQGSEA. V was shortened by 6 bases and J by 4 bases, with 18 bases between the two germline ends. The CDR3 has 14 residues. The CDR3 region is CSVDPGPGGTEAFF. The DNA of the CDR3 is TGCAGCGTCGATCCGGGCCCGGGAGGCACTGAAGCTTTCTTT.

The chain recombines TRBV29-1 with TRBJ2-7; possibly TRBD2 for D (5 bases). Trimming removed 5 bases at V and 2 bases at J, with 10 bases between. The CDR3 is made up of 12 amino acids. CDR1 and CDR2 (germline): SQVTM, ANQGSEA. CDR3 sequence: CSVLDGTYEQYF. The CDR3 DNA is TGCAGCGTTCTAGACGGGACCTACGAGCAGTACTTC.

V and J are TRBV19 and TRBJ1-6; D ambiguous. The V and J ends lost 6 bases and 3 bases respectively, with 12 bases between them. This CDR3 comprises 15 residues. Germline V CDR1 and CDR2: LNHDA, SQIVND (reference sequence). Here the CDR3 reads CASSLAGDYNSPLHF. In nucleotides, the CDR3 is TGTGCCAGTAGCTTAGCTGGGGACTATAATTCACCCCTCCACTTT.

The chain is built from TRBV5-8 and TRBJ2-5; TRBD1 might be the D (5 bases). The CDR3 spans 14 residues. Trimming pared 4 bases from V and 1 base from J, leaving 11 bases between. Germline CDR1 SGHTS, CDR2 YDEGEE. CDR3: CASSGGHLQETQYF. DNA of the CDR3: TGTGCCAGCAGCGGCGGACATCTCCAAGAGACCCAGTACTTC.

The V call is TRBV27, the J call TRBJ2-3; 7 nucleotides align to TRBD1. The CDR3 contains 13 residues. Germline trimming cut 6 bases from V and 3 bases from J; bases unmatched to any gene: 3. Germline CDR1 is MNHEY and CDR2 is SMNVEV (reference sequence). CDR3 sequence: CASRQGVTDTQYF. The CDR3 DNA is TGTGCCAGCAGGCAGGGGGTGACAGATACGCAGTATTTT.